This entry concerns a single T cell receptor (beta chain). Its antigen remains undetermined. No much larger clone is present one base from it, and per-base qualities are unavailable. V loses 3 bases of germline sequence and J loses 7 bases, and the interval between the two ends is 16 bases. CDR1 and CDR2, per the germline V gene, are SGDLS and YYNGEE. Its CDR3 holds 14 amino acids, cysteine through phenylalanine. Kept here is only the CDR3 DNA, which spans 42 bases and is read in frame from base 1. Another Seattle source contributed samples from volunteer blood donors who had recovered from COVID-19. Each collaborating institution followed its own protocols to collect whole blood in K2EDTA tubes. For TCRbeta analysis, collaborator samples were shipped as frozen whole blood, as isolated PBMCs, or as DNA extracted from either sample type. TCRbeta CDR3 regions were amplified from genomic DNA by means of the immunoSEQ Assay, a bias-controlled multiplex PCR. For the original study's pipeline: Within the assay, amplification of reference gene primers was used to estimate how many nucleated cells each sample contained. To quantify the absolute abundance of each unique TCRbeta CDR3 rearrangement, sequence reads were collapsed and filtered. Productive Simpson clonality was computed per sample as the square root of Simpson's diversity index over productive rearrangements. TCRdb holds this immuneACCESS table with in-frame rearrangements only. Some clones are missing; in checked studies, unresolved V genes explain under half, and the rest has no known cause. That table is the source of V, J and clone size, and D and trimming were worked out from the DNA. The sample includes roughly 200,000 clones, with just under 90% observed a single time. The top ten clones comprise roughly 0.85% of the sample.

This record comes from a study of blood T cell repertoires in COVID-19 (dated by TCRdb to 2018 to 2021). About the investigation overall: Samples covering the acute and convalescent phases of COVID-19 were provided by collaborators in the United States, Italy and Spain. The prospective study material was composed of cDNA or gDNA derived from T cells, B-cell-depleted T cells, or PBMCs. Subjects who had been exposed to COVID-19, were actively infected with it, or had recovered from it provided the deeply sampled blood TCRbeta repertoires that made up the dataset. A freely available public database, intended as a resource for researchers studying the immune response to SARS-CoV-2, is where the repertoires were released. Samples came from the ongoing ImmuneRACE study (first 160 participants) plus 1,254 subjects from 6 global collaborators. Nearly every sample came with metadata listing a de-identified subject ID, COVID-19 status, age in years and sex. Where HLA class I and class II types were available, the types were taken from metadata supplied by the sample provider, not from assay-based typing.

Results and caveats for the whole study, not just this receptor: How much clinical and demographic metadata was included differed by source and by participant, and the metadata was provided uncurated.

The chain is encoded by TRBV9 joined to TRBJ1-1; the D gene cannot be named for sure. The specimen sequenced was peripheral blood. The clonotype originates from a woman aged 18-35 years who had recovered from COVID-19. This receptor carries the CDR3 CASSAEMRLDEAFF. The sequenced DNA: TGTGCCAGCAGCGCGGAGATGAGACTCGATGAAGCTTTCTTT.